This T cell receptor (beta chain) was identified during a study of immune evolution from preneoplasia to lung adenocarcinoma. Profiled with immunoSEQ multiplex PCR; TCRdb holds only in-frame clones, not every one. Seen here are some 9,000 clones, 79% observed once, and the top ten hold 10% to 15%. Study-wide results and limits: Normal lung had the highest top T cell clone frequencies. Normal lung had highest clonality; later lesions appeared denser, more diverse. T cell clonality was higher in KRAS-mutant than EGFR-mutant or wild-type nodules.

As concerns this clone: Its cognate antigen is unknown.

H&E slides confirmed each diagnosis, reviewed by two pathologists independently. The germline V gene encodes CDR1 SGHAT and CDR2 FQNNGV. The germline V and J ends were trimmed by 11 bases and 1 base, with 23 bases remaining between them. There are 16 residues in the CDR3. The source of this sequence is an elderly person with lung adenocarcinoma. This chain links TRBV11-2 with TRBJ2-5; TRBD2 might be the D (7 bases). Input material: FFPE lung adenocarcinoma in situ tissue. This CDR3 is CASSLGGALSQETQYF. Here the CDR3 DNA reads TGTGCCTCTAGCTTAGGGGGGGCTCTGTCCCAAGAGACCCAGTACTTC.